The 32 T cell receptor beta chains presented below share a single source sample, sequenced in a study of T cell changes during pregnancy in multiple sclerosis. Produced via immunoSEQ multiplex PCR; TCRdb's table is partial and in-frame only. The sample shows 55,000 to 85,000 clones, 80% to 95% of them seen only once. Material: peripheral blood, obtained in the second trimester of pregnancy. The receptor source for this set is a female donor with multiple sclerosis, enrolled in a pregnancy study.

The rearrangement joins TRBV7-3 to TRBJ1-2; 7 nucleotides align to TRBD1. The V segment lost 2 bases and the J segment 6 bases; nucleotides outside the gene matches: 3. CDR1 SGHTA and CDR2 FQGTGA come from the germline V gene. This CDR3 contains 13 residues. The CDR3 reads CASSLEQGNGYTF. The CDR3 DNA follows: TGTGCCAGCAGCTTAGAACAGGGGAATGGCTACACCTTC.

The V call is TRBV4-2, the J call TRBJ1-2, with 9 nucleotides matching TRBD1. The CDR3 runs 15 residues. Germline V CDR1 and CDR2: LGHNA, YNFKEQ. Trimming at V came to 5 bases and at J to 3 bases, leaving 7 bases not matched to a gene. In nucleotides, the CDR3 is TGTGCCAGCAGCTTACAGGGGGCGAAAGACTATGGCTACACCTTC. Translated, it gives CASSLQGAKDYGYTF.

The V and J genes are TRBV30 and TRBJ1-1; D unresolved. Germline-derived CDR1 and CDR2 are GTSNPN and SVGIG (reference sequence). Deletions cut 4 bases from V and 1 base from J, with 4 bases between. This CDR3 contains 11 residues. The CDR3 sequence: CAWTWNTEAFF. CDR3 DNA: TGTGCCTGGACCTGGAACACTGAAGCTTTCTTT.

The chain has TRBV28 and TRBJ2-7; 10 bases match TRBD2. The CDR3 loop spans 16 amino acids. The trim removed 3 bases at V and 0 bases at J, leaving 5 bases unmatched. The germline V gene encodes CDR1 MDHEN and CDR2 SYDVKM. CDR3 nucleotides: TGTGCCAGCAGTTTCTTTCGACTAGCGGGCTCCTACGAGCAGTACTTC. Its translation is CASSFFRLAGSYEQYF.

This clone was detected once. This rearrangement joins TRBV7-2 to TRBJ2-7; 8 bases align to TRBD2. The CDR3 covers 16 residues. Germline V lookup: CDR1 SGHTA, CDR2 FQGNSA. V lost 1 base and J lost 0; bases outside the gene matches: 5. The CDR3, as DNA: TGTGCCAGCAGCTTAGGCCAGCGGGGGCCCTCCTACGAGCAGTACTTC. It encodes CASSLGQRGPSYEQYF.

This rearrangement joins TRBV28 to TRBJ1-1; TRBD1 aligns across 10 bases. Germline V lookup: CDR1 MDHEN, CDR2 SYDVKM. CDR3 length: 15 amino acids. The V and J ends lost 5 bases and 4 bases, in that order; junction bases with no gene match: 7. For the CDR3, the DNA is TGTGCCAGCAGTGGCCGGGACAGGGGAGGCACTGAAGCTTTCTTT. Protein: CASSGRDRGGTEAFF.

This chain connects TRBV28 to TRBJ2-5; 11 bases are a match to TRBD2. The CDR3 spans 17 residues. Germline V gene data show CDR1 as MDHEN and CDR2 as SYDVKM. With 5 bases clipped from V and 3 bases from J, the junction kept 11 bases outside the gene matches. In nucleotides, the CDR3 is TGTGCCAGCAGTAAGGGAACTAGCGGGAGAGGGGAAGAGACCCAGTACTTC. This codes for CASSKGTSGRGEETQYF. The full variable domain, in which reference TRBV28 and TRBJ2-5 provide the parts outside the CDR3, is DVKVTQSSRYLVKRTGEKVFLECVQDMDHENMFWYRQDPGLGLRLIYFSYDVKMKEKGDIPEGYSVSREKKERFSLILESASTNQTSMYLCASSKGTSGRGEETQYFGPGTRLLVL.

The chain combines TRBV6-1 with TRBJ1-2; TRBD1 is a possible D gene (6 bases). Trimming stripped 4 bases from V and 11 bases from J, with 14 bases between. The CDR3 has 12 residues. Per germline, CDR1 MNHNS and CDR2 SASEGT. The CDR3 DNA reads as TGTGCCAGCAGTGTATGGGGGCAAGGTTACACCTTC. Protein product: CASSVWGQGYTF.

J is TRBJ2-5 and V is TRBV7-9, with TRBD2 as a possible D gene (6 bases). Trimming removed 7 bases from V and 3 bases from J, with 21 bases in between. This CDR3 is built from 16 residues. Germline CDR1 reads SEHNR; CDR2 reads FQNEAQ (reference sequence). The CDR3 region has the DNA TGTGCCAGCACCCTAGGGCGGACCTGGGAGGAAGAGACCCAGTACTTC. As protein: CASTLGRTWEEETQYF. Together with reference TRBV7-9 and TRBJ2-5, the CDR3 gives the full variable domain: DTGVSQNPRHKITKRGQNVTFRCDPISEHNRLYWYRQTLGQGPEFLTYFQNEAQLEKSRLLSDRFSAERPKGSFSTLEIQRTEQGDSAMYLCASTLGRTWEEETQYFGPGTRLLVL.

This chain joins TRBV5-1 and TRBJ2-7, with D perhaps matching TRBD1 (5 bases). The CDR3 extends over 14 amino acids. The V gene's germline CDR1 is SGHRS and CDR2 YFSETQ. Deletions cut 4 bases from V and 3 bases from J, with 14 bases between. The chain's CDR3 is CASSPTSTVYEQYF. The CDR3 DNA follows: TGCGCCAGCAGCCCAACCTCGACAGTCTACGAGCAGTACTTC.

The chain uses TRBV4-2 and TRBJ2-7, with 11 bases that match TRBD2. J was trimmed by 2 bases and V by 3 bases; bases with no gene match: 9. CDR1 is LGHNA, CDR2 YNFKEQ, per germline. The CDR3 spans 17 residues. Here the CDR3 DNA reads TGTGCCAGCAGCCACGTCCCGCCGGGACTAGCGGCCTACGAGCAGTACTTC. Protein product: CASSHVPPGLAAYEQYF.

The chain links TRBV7-9 to TRBJ2-1; 8 bases map to TRBD2. CDR1 and CDR2 from the germline V gene are SEHNR and FQNEAQ (reference sequence). The CDR3 has 19 amino acids. The junction had 23 bases not matched to a gene; V was cut back by 3 bases and J by 10 bases. The CDR3 nucleotides are TGTGCCAGCAGCTTGATCCAGGGACTAGGCGTTGGTTTCTCCCAGGAGCAGTTCTTC. Its translation: CASSLIQGLGVGFSQEQFF.

V is TRBV27 and J is TRBJ2-3; 8 nucleotides agree with TRBD1. V lost 6 bases to trimming and J lost 0 bases; unmatched junction nucleotides: 5. This CDR3 region has 15 residues. Germline V lookup: CDR1 MNHEY, CDR2 SMNVEV (reference sequence). The CDR3 region has the DNA TGTGCCAGCAGGAGGGACAGGTTGAGCACAGATACGCAGTATTTT. It codes for CASRRDRLSTDTQYF.

This sequence joins TRBV5-6 and TRBJ1-1, with D maybe TRBD1 (5 bases). The germline gives CDR1 SGHDT, CDR2 YYEEEE. The CDR3 loop spans 15 amino acids. Trimming shortened V by 4 bases and J by 5 bases, and 18 bases separated the two germline ends. The CDR3: CASSPGGNWGTEAFF. For the CDR3, the DNA is TGTGCCAGCAGCCCCGGGGGAAACTGGGGGACTGAAGCTTTCTTT.

V and J are TRBV19 and TRBJ1-1, with D possibly TRBD1 on 5 matching bases. This CDR3 has 15 residues. Germline CDR1 and CDR2: LNHDA and SQIVND (reference sequence). V lost 6 bases and J lost 4, with 18 bases in between. The CDR3 DNA sequence: TGTGCCAGTAGCACACCGGGACTTCCTCTCACTGAAGCTTTCTTT. Its translation is CASSTPGLPLTEAFF.

J is TRBJ1-1 and V is TRBV21-1; the table's D call, TRBD1, was not checked against the DNA. TRBV21-1 is labeled a pseudogene. CDR3 length: 15 amino acids. CDR3 coding DNA: TGTGCCAGCAGCCTACAGGGGGAGGAAGACACTGAAGCTTTCTTT. Its translation: CASSLQGEEDTEAFF.

The chain links TRBV18 to TRBJ1-2, with TRBD1 identical over 8 bases. CDR1 KGHSH and CDR2 LQKENI come from the germline V gene. V dropped 8 bases and J dropped 5; count of bases not matched to a gene: 10. The CDR3 spans 14 residues. CDR3 sequence (DNA): TGTGCCAGCCTTGACAGGGGAAAGGAATATGGCTACACCTTC. It specifies CASLDRGKEYGYTF.

The gene calls are TRBV27 and TRBJ2-1; D remains unclear. With 4 bases removed from V and 5 bases from J, the gap between germline ends came to 9 bases. The V gene's germline CDR1 is MNHEY and CDR2 SMNVEV (reference sequence). The CDR3 covers 13 residues. CDR3 loop: CASSSSAHNEQFF. In DNA, the CDR3 is TGTGCCAGCAGTTCGAGTGCCCACAATGAGCAGTTCTTC.

V usage is TRBV7-9 and J usage is TRBJ2-7, with a possible D match to TRBD2 (7 bases). The CDR3 has 12 amino acids. The germline V gene has CDR1 SEHNR and CDR2 FQNEAQ (reference sequence). V lost 7 bases, J lost 6 bases, and 13 bases lay in between. DNA for the CDR3: TGTGCCAGCAAGGGGGAGGGTGCCGAGCAGTACTTC. Amino acid sequence: CASKGEGAEQYF.

This chain joins TRBV15 and TRBJ2-1; maybe TRBD1 (6 bases). Germline V gene lookup returns CDR1 LNHNV and CDR2 YYDKDF (reference sequence). This CDR3 is 15 amino acids long. V was shortened by 0 bases and J by 9 bases, with 15 bases between the two germline ends. The chain's CDR3 is CATSREVSGAVEQFF. Written as DNA, the CDR3 is TGTGCCACCAGCAGAGAAGTCTCAGGGGCGGTTGAGCAGTTCTTC.

This clone was seen a single time. This chain links TRBV29-1 with TRBJ2-3, with D possibly being TRBD2 (5 bases). CDR1 SQVTM and CDR2 ANQGSEA come from the germline V gene. The CDR3 is made up of 14 amino acids. V lost 4 bases and J 0 bases, leaving 11 bases between the germline ends. In DNA form, the CDR3 reads TGCAGCGTTGGTGGGGTAGCGAGCACAGATACGCAGTATTTT. Its translation: CSVGGVASTDTQYF.

J is TRBJ2-2 and V is TRBV18; 10 positions agree with TRBD2. CDR1 and CDR2 (germline): KGHSH, LQKENI. Trimming took 1 base from V and 5 from J; bases not matched to a gene: 4. CDR3 length: 16 residues. CDR3 sequence: CASSPLAGGETGELFF. The CDR3 DNA reads TGTGCCAGCTCACCACTAGCGGGAGGCGAAACCGGGGAGCTGTTTTTT.

This clone was recorded once. The rearrangement links TRBV15 to TRBJ1-4; 7 bases align to TRBD1. Germline V CDR1 and CDR2: LNHNV, YYDKDF (reference sequence). Losses at the gene ends were 5 bases for V and 2 bases for J; bases not matched to a gene: 8. The CDR3 totals 16 residues. DNA for the CDR3: TGTGCCACCAGCGAGGGCATGGGACAGACTAATGAAAAACTGTTTTTT. This translates into CATSEGMGQTNEKLFF.

The chain couples TRBV6-5 to TRBJ1-5, with D possibly matching TRBD1 (5 bases). The CDR3 totals 14 residues. The V gene's germline CDR1 is MNHEY and CDR2 SVGAGI. The germline V and J ends were trimmed by 4 bases and 7 bases, with 14 bases remaining between them. CDR3 loop: CASSSIAGGQPQHF. CDR3 bases: TGTGCCAGCAGTTCAATCGCGGGGGGGCAGCCCCAGCATTTT.

The chain has TRBV27 and TRBJ2-3, with no clear D. This CDR3 region has 13 residues. V lost 6 bases to trimming and J lost 5 bases, with 12 bases between them. Germline V gene sequence: CDR1 MNHEY, CDR2 SMNVEV (reference sequence). The DNA of the CDR3 is TGTGCCAGCAGCCCGCGGCGAGGAGATACGCAGTATTTT. Protein sequence: CASSPRRGDTQYF.

CDR3 sequence: CASSGAGGDSTDTQYF. The CDR3 nucleotides read TGCGCCAGCAGCGGCGCCGGGGGAGATAGCACAGATACGCAGTATTTT. The chain couples TRBV5-1 to TRBJ2-3; a weak D match, TRBD2 (6 bases). Germline V gives CDR1 SGHRS, CDR2 YFSETQ. V was shortened by 4 bases and J by 0 bases, with 15 bases between the two germline ends. The CDR3 contains 16 residues.

This clone was recorded once. The chain employs TRBV7-8 and TRBJ1-1; no clear D. The CDR3 is made up of 12 amino acids. Looked up from germline, CDR1 is SGHVS and CDR2 is FQNEAQ. Trimming pared 0 bases from V and 7 bases from J, leaving 6 bases between. The CDR3 DNA reads TGTGCCAGCAGCTTAGCGGCGGGTGAAGCTTTCTTT. Amino acids: CASSLAAGEAFF.

The chain couples TRBV29-1 to TRBJ2-1; D perhaps matches TRBD2 (5 bases). Trimming pared 6 bases from V and 0 bases from J, leaving 12 bases between. The CDR3 totals 14 residues. Germline loops: CDR1 SQVTM, CDR2 ANQGSEA. The CDR3 loop reads CSVSTSVSYNEQFF. CDR3 sequence (DNA): TGCAGCGTGAGTACTAGTGTCTCCTACAATGAGCAGTTCTTC.

This sequence joins TRBV19 and TRBJ2-3; no clear D. This CDR3 has 13 residues. V lost 4 bases and J 5 bases, leaving 10 bases between the germline ends. CDR1 LNHDA and CDR2 SQIVND come from the germline V gene (reference sequence). CDR3 sequence (DNA): TGTGCCAGTAGTAATAGCCGAGGAGATACGCAGTATTTT. Its translation: CASSNSRGDTQYF.

The genes are TRBV5-5 and TRBJ1-1; D not certain. The CDR3 length is 13 residues. CDR1 and CDR2 (germline): SGHKS, YYEKEE (reference sequence). V lost 1 base and J lost 6, with 10 bases in between. The CDR3 protein is CASSLFAGAEAFF. In DNA, the CDR3 is TGTGCCAGCAGCTTGTTCGCGGGCGCTGAAGCTTTCTTT.

This clone was seen a single time. The V gene is TRBV4-1, the J gene TRBJ2-1; no clear D gene. The CDR3 covers 14 residues. Trimming removed 0 bases from V and 0 bases from J, with 3 bases in between. Looked up from germline, CDR1 is MGHRA and CDR2 is YSYEKL. CDR3 sequence (DNA): TGCGCCAGCAGCCAAGATAGCTCCTACAATGAGCAGTTCTTC. This gives the protein CASSQDSSYNEQFF.

V gene TRBV7-9 combines with J gene TRBJ2-1; 7 bases line up with TRBD2. Per germline, CDR1 SEHNR and CDR2 FQNEAQ (reference sequence). The CDR3 sequence is 17 residues long. V lost 5 bases, J lost 8 bases, and 18 bases stayed unmatched. Written as DNA, the CDR3 is TGTGCCAGCAGCGGGGCTCGACCGGGACTACGGGTAGATGAGCAGTTCTTC. Translated: CASSGARPGLRVDEQFF. Full variable domain (rest looked up from reference TRBV7-9 and TRBJ2-1): DTGVSQNPRHKITKRGQNVTFRCDPISEHNRLYWYRQTLGQGPEFLTYFQNEAQLEKSRLLSDRFSAERPKGSFSTLEIQRTEQGDSAMYLCASSGARPGLRVDEQFFGPGTRLTVL.